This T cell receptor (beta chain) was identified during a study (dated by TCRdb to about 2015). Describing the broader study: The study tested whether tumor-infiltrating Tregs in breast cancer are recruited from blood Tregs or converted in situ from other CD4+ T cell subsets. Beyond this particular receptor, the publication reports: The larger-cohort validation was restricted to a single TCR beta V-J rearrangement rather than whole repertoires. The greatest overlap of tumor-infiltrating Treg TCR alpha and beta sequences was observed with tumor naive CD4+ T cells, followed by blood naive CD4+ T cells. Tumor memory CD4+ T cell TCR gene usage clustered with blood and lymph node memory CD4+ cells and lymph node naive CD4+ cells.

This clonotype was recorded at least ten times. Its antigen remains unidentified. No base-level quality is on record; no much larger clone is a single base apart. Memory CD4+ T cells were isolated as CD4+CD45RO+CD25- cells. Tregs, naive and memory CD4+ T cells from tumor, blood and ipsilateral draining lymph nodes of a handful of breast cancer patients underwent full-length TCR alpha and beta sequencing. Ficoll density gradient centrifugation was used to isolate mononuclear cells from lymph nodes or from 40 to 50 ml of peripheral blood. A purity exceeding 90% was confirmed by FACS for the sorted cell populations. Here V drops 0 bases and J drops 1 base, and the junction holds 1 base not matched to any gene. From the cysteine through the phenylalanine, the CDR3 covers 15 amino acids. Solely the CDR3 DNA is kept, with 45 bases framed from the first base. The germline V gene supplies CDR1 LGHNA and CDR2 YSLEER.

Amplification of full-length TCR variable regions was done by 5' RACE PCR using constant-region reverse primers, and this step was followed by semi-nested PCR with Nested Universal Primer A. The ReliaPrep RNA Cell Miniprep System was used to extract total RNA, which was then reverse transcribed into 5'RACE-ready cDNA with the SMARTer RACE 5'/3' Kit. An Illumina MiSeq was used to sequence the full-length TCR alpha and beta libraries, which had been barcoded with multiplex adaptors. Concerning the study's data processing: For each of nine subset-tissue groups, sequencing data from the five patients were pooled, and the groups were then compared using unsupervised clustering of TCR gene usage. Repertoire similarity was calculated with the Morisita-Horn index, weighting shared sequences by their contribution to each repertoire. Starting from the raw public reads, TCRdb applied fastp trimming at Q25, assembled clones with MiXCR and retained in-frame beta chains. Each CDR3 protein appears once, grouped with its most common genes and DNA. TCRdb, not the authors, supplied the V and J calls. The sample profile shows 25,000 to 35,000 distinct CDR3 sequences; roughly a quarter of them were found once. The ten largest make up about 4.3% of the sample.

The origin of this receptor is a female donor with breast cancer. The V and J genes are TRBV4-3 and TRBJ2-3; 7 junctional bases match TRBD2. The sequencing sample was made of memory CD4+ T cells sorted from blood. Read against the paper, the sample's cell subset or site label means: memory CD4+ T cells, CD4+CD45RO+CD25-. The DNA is TGCGCCAGCAGCCAAGATACTAGCGGCACAGATACGCAGTATTTT. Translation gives CASSQDTSGTDTQYF.